The 6 T cell receptor beta chains below were found in one sample sequenced in a study of chemoradiotherapy in HPV16-positive cancers. The repertoire was sequenced with immunoSEQ multiplex PCR; TCRdb's copy has only in-frame clones and lacks some. Of about 8,100 clones listed, about two thirds are singletons. This specimen was taken from a patient who underwent chemoradiotherapy. These receptors were taken from a human donor with HPV-associated anogenital cancer.

The chain's CDR3 is CASSIGRGASGANVLTF. CDR3 sequence (DNA): TGTGCCAGTAGTATCGGGCGGGGTGCCTCTGGGGCCAACGTCCTGACTTTC. The chain links TRBV19 to TRBJ2-6, with D maybe TRBD2 (6 bases). The CDR3 has 17 residues. The V end lost 3 bases, the J end lost 0 bases, and 12 bases lay between the germline ends. From germline, CDR1 is LNHDA and CDR2 SQIVND (reference sequence).

This chain links TRBV2 with TRBJ2-3; the D is unclear. CDR3 length equals 10 residues. Trimming removed 7 bases from V and 4 bases from J, with 3 bases in between. Germline-derived CDR1 and CDR2 are SNHLY and FYNNEI. The DNA of the CDR3 is TGTGCCAGCACTGCAGATACGCAGTATTTT. This gives the protein CASTADTQYF.

In this sample, this clone is large. The chain is built from TRBV2 and TRBJ2-3, with 7 bases that match TRBD2. CDR3 length: 16 residues. Per the germline V gene, CDR1 is SNHLY and CDR2 is FYNNEI. Germline trimming cut 2 bases from V and 4 bases from J; bases unmatched to any gene: 9. CDR3: CASSEYPSGVSDTQYF. For the CDR3, the DNA is TGTGCCAGCAGTGAATACCCTAGCGGTGTCTCAGATACGCAGTATTTT.

J is TRBJ1-2 and V is TRBV19, with no clear D. Germline V CDR1 and CDR2: LNHDA, SQIVND (reference sequence). The CDR3 covers 10 residues. V lost 6 bases, J lost 5 bases, and 4 bases lay in between. CDR3: CASRSYGYTF. In DNA, the CDR3 is TGTGCCAGTAGGAGTTATGGCTACACCTTC.

V and J are TRBV7-2 and TRBJ1-6; no clear D gene. Germline assignment: CDR1 SGHTA and CDR2 FQGNSA. The CDR3 contains 14 residues. V was shortened by 1 base and J by 8 bases, with 9 bases between the two germline ends. CDR3 region: CASSLEFWDSPLHF. Here the CDR3 DNA reads TGTGCCAGCAGCTTAGAGTTCTGGGATTCACCCCTCCACTTT.

In its sample, this clone was seen a few times. V usage is TRBV6-1 and J usage is TRBJ2-3; 10 bases fit TRBD2. The CDR3 length is 16 residues. V was clipped by 6 bases and J by 2 bases; unmatched bases: 8. Germline CDR1 MNHNS, CDR2 SASEGT. This CDR3 reads CASSEILAGSTDTQYF. The CDR3 DNA reads as TGTGCCAGCAGCGAAATACTAGCGGGGTCCACAGATACGCAGTATTTT.